The following is a T cell receptor beta chain sequence with its context. Its antigen is unknown. This entry is derived from a study of shared clonotypes between healthy human individuals. Overall study: For every donor, three CD4 naive, three CD4 memory, two CD8 naive and one CD8 memory plates were used.

In the CD4+ fraction, cells were divided into CD45RA+ naive and CD45RA-negative memory subsets. General study findings and limits: Memory subsets generally showed lower estimated richness than naive subsets. At large depth, rarefaction still showed sorted-subset sequencing to be incomplete.

V lost 3 bases, J lost 1 base, and 9 bases stayed unmatched. Germline CDR1 and CDR2: SGHRS and YFSETQ. The CDR3 contains 19 residues. The protocol was immunoSEQ multiplex PCR, while the TCRdb copy is restricted to in-frame clones and leaves out a portion. The sample consists of about 1 million clones, around 76% of them appearing once. This sequence joins TRBV5-1 and TRBJ1-6; 11 bases fit TRBD1. The sequenced sample consisted of memory CD4+ T cells sorted from blood. The subset is: CD45RA-negative fraction. The receptor was derived from a man between 18 and 29 years old in good health. CDR3 protein: CASSSGQGASVSYNSPLHF. Written as DNA, the CDR3 is TGCGCCAGCAGCTCCGGACAGGGGGCGTCGGTATCCTATAATTCACCCCTCCACTTT.